A selection of T cell receptor beta chains follows, all from one sample in a study of CD8 T cells in Susac syndrome. Using its own MiXCR run on the immunoSEQ multiplex PCR reads, TCRdb lists one record per CDR3 protein. The table lists about 140,000 distinct CDR3 sequences, roughly 94% of them singletons, with approximately 0.27% in the top ten. The sequenced sample consisted of CD8+ T cells from PBMCs. The receptors were sampled from a human donor in good health. Both conserved end residues are part of each CDR3. D genes are given only for firm matches. Some rows have no size entry. The others give once, few or many, or a class for an expanded clone.

>TRBJ2-7|-|TRBD2|TRBV20-1
TGCAGTGCTAGAGATCTAACTAGCGGGACCTACGAGCAGTACTTC
CSARDLTSGTYEQYF
>TRBJ2-7|-|-|TRBV5-4
TGTGCCAGCAGCTCCGGGTCCGAGCAGTACTTC
CASSSGSEQYF
>TRBJ2-1|once|-|TRBV15
TGTGCCACCAGCAGTCCCATGGGTCGGAATGAGCAGTTCTTC
CATSSPMGRNEQFF
>TRBJ2-5|-|-|TRBV28
TGTGCCAGCAGGAAACAGGGAAAAGAGACCCAGTACTTC
CASRKQGKETQYF
>TRBJ1-2|-|TRBD1|TRBV9
TGTGCCAGCAGCGGTGGAGGGGACAGGGGGCCCTATGGCTACACCTTC
CASSGGGDRGPYGYTF
>TRBJ2-5|few|-|TRBV19
TGTGCCAGTTCTTACTTCCAGGGGGAGACCCAGTACTTC
CASSYFQGETQYF
>TRBJ2-1|-|TRBD2|TRBV7-3
TGTGCCAGCAGCCTAAGCATAGGACCAGCGGGAGGGGGACATAATGAGCAGTTCTTC
CASSLSIGPAGGGHNEQFF
>TRBJ2-7|once|-|TRBV14
TGTGCCAGCAGGTCCGGGGCAGCCTACGAGCAGTACTTC
CASRSGAAYEQYF
>TRBJ1-2|-|-|TRBV7-9
TGTGCCAGCAGCTTACTCCTTAACTATGGCTACACCTTC
CASSLLLNYGYTF
>TRBJ2-1|once|TRBD1|TRBV29-1
TGCAGCGTACGACAGGGGTACAATGAGCAGTTCTTC
CSVRQGYNEQFF
>TRBJ2-1|-|-|TRBV2
TGTGCCAGCAGTGATGTGGGATCTTCCTACAATGAGCAGTTCTTC
CASSDVGSSYNEQFF
>TRBJ1-1|-|TRBD1|TRBV6-5
TGTGCCAGCAGACCACAGGGGGGGAACACTGAAGCTTTCTTT
CASRPQGGNTEAFF
>TRBJ2-3|-|TRBD2|TRBV28
TGTGCCAGCAGCATATCGACTAGCGGGGACACAGATACGCAGTATTTT
CASSISTSGDTDTQYF
>TRBJ2-3|few|-|TRBV6-2/TRBV6-3
TGTGCCAGCAGTTACTCTGCAGGGTCAGATACGCAGTATTTT
CASSYSAGSDTQYF
>TRBJ2-7|-|TRBD2|TRBV6-1
TGTGCCAGCAACCTAGCGGGAGCCGAGCAGTACTTC
CASNLAGAEQYF
>TRBJ2-7|-|-|TRBV12-3/TRBV12-4
TGTGCCAGCAGTTTAGGGGACAAAAATTACGAGCAGTACTTC
CASSLGDKNYEQYF
>TRBJ2-1|-|TRBD2|TRBV28
TGTGCCAGCAGGGAGTGGGGGACTAGCGTAAGATACAATGAGCAGTTCTTC
CASREWGTSVRYNEQFF
>TRBJ2-7|-|TRBD1|TRBV6-5
TGTGCCAGCAGGGAACCACACGGGACAGGCGAGCAGTACTTC
CASREPHGTGEQYF
>TRBJ2-4|-|TRBD1|TRBV4-1
TGCGCCAGCAGCCAAGTCAGGACAGGGGAGGGTAGATGGATCATTCAGTACTTC
CASSQVRTGEGRWIIQYF
>TRBJ2-5|-|-|TRBV9
TGTGCCAGCAGCCCCCAGGACGGACAAGAGACCCAGTACTTC
CASSPQDGQETQYF
>TRBJ1-5|-|-|TRBV15
TGTGCCACCAGCACAAACAGGAATAGCAATCAGCCCCAGCATTTT
CATSTNRNSNQPQHF
>TRBJ2-1|-|-|TRBV29-1
TGCAGCGTCTCAGGCGGGTCCTACAATGAGCAGTTCTTC
CSVSGGSYNEQFF
>TRBJ2-1|-|-|TRBV7-9
TGTGCCAGCAGCTTCCAGGCCCCGACCCCCTACAATGAGCAGTTCTTC
CASSFQAPTPYNEQFF
>TRBJ1-1|-|TRBD1|TRBV5-1
TGCGCCAGCAGCGCCAACGACAGGGGTGAGTTTCGAGCTTTCTTT
CASSANDRGEFRAFF
>TRBJ2-3|-|TRBD2|TRBV7-8
TGTGCCAGCAGCGGGATGAGCGGGCGGGAGGCTAGCACAGATACGCAGTATTTT
CASSGMSGREASTDTQYF
>TRBJ2-7|-|TRBD1|TRBV27
TGTGCCAGCAGTTTGCAACAGGGGCTCGAGCAGTACTTC
CASSLQQGLEQYF
>TRBJ1-1|-|-|TRBV5-8
TGTGCCAGCAGCCAACCCACAGGGCTCACTGAAGCTTTCTTT
CASSQPTGLTEAFF
>TRBJ2-3|-|-|TRBV9
TGTGCCAGCAGCGTAGACAGGCACAGCACAGATACGCAGTATTTT
CASSVDRHSTDTQYF
>TRBJ2-7|-|-|TRBV15
TGTGCCACCAGTCGGAGGACCGGCTCCTACGAGCAGTACTTC
CATSRRTGSYEQYF
>TRBJ2-5|-|TRBD1|TRBV6-6
TGTGCCAGCAGTTACAAAAGACAGGGAACGGAGACCCAGTACTTC
CASSYKRQGTETQYF
>TRBJ2-1|-|-|TRBV3-1
TGTGCCAGCAGCCAAGTGTTAGCTTTCAATGAGCAGTTCTTC
CASSQVLAFNEQFF
>TRBJ1-1|once|TRBD1|TRBV28
TGTGCCAGCAGTTTAGGACAGGGGAAGACTGAAGCTTTCTTT
CASSLGQGKTEAFF
>TRBJ2-5|-|-|TRBV11-3
TGTGCCAGCAGCTTCGGGTCTTCTTCGGCCCAGTACTTC
CASSFGSSSAQYF
>TRBJ2-5|-|-|TRBV28
TGTGCCAGCGGGAGCACCTTCCAAGAGACCCAGTACTTC
CASGSTFQETQYF
>TRBJ2-3|once|TRBD2|TRBV25-1
TGTGCCAGCAGTGGTTGGACTAGCGGCGCCACAGATACGCAGTATTTT
CASSGWTSGATDTQYF
>TRBJ1-5|-|TRBD1|TRBV7-9
TGTGCCAGCAGCTTAGGGGACAGGGAGTTGGGTCAGCCCCAGCATTTT
CASSLGDRELGQPQHF
>TRBJ2-1|once|-|TRBV28
TGTGCCAGCAGTTTAATAGCGGAGACAAACAATGAGCAGTTCTTC
CASSLIAETNNEQFF
>TRBJ2-3|-|TRBD2|TRBV4-3
TGCGCCAGCAGCCAAGATGGAGTAGCGGGAGGGCCAGATACGCAGTATTTT
CASSQDGVAGGPDTQYF
>TRBJ1-5|-|-|TRBV27
TGTGCCAGCAGTTTAAGTCCGGGGGCGCCCCAGCCCCAGCATTTT
CASSLSPGAPQPQHF
>TRBJ1-2|-|-|TRBV7-9
TGTGCCAGCAGCTCCCCTGGACCGACCCATGGCTACACCTTC
CASSSPGPTHGYTF
>TRBJ2-3|-|-|TRBV4-1
TGCGCCAGCAGCCAACACCCTGAATCTAGCACAGATACGCAGTATTTT
CASSQHPESSTDTQYF
>TRBJ2-4|-|-|TRBV9
TGTGCCAGCAGCCCCCCTGGCCTAGAGAGACACATTCAGTACTTC
CASSPPGLERHIQYF
>TRBJ1-5|-|-|TRBV27
TGTGCCAGCAGTTTAGGGGGGGAAGGGCAGCCCCAGCATTTT
CASSLGGEGQPQHF
>TRBJ2-1|-|-|TRBV4-3
TGCGCCAGCAGCCCGTTTTACCCTTTTGGTCATGGTGAGCAGTTCTTC
CASSPFYPFGHGEQFF
>TRBJ2-3|-|-|TRBV9
TGTGCCAGCAGCGTAGGGAGACCTAGCACAGATACGCAGTATTTT
CASSVGRPSTDTQYF